This TCR beta chain was found in a study of shared clonotypes between healthy human individuals. The assay was immunoSEQ multiplex PCR, and TCRdb's table has in-frame clones only and misses some. Here the sample spans just over 2,000,000 clones, about 95% being singletons. A remark on this clone: Its specificity is unknown.

Germline CDR1 is MDHEN and CDR2 is SYDVKM. The CDR3 covers 15 residues. The trim removed 3 bases at V and 0 bases at J, leaving 4 bases unmatched. In the naive CD8 group, cells lacked CD45RO and were positively selected for CCR7, so terminally differentiated effector memory CD45RA+ cells were left out. Study-level results: Sequencing depth was a factor that was expected to affect clonotype sharing among donors. Compared with memory subsets, naive subsets generally had larger estimated richness.

Sequencing was performed on naive CD8+ T cells sorted from blood. The chain is built from TRBV28 and TRBJ2-7, with 8 bases aligning to TRBD1. The sequence was collected from a man aged 18 to 29 in good health. This CDR3 is CASSLTGEGSYEQYF. CDR3 DNA sequence: TGTGCCAGCAGTTTGACAGGGGAAGGCTCCTACGAGCAGTACTTC.